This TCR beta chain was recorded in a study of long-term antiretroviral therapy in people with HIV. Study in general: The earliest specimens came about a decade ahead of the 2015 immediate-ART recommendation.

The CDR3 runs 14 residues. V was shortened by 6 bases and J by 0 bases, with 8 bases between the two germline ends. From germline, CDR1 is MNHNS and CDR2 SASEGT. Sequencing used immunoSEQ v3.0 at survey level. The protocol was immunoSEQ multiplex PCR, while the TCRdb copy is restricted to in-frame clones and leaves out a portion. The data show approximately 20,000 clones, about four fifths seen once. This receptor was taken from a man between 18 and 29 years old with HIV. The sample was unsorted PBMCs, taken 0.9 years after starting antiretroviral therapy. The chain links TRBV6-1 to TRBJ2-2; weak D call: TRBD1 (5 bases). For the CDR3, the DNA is TGTGCCAGCAGGGGCAGGGCGAACACCGGGGAGCTGTTTTTT. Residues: CASRGRANTGELFF.